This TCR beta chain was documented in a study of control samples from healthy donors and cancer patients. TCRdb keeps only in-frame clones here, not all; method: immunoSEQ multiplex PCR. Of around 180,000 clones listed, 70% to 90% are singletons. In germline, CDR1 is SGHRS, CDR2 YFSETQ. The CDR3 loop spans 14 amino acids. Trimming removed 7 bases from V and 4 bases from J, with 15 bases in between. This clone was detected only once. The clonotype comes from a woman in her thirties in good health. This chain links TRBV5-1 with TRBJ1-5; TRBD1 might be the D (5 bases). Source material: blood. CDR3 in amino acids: CASAPWDLNQPQHF. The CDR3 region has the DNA TGCGCCAGCGCCCCTTGGGACCTAAATCAGCCCCAGCATTTT.